The present entry profiles one T cell receptor beta chain with its context. The V and J ends lost 4 bases and 4 bases, in that order; junction bases with no gene match: 8. This CDR3 is 15 amino acids long. Germline loops: CDR1 SGHRS, CDR2 YFSETQ. Only in-frame clones appear in the TCRdb table, and some are missing; sequencing was by immunoSEQ multiplex PCR. The sample includes tens of thousands of clones, under 95% of them seen just once. The data were taken from a study of T cell changes during pregnancy in multiple sclerosis. The starting material was CD4+ T cells from peripheral blood mononuclear cells, obtained in the third trimester of pregnancy. This chain uses TRBV5-1 with TRBJ1-2; 9 bases fit TRBD1. The sequence was collected from a female donor in good health, enrolled as a control in a pregnancy study. The DNA of the CDR3 is TGCGCCAGCAGCGCGGGACAGGGCACTTTCTATGGCTACACCTTC. The encoded protein is CASSAGQGTFYGYTF.